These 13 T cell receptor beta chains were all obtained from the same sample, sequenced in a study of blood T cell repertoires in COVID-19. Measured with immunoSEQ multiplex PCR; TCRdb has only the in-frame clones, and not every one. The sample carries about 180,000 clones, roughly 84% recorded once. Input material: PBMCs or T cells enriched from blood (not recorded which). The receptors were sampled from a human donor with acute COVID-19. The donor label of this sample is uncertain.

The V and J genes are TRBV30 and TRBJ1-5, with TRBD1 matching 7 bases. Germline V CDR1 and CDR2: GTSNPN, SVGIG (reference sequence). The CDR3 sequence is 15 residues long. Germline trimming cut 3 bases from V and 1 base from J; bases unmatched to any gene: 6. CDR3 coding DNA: TGTGCCTGGAGCGATAACAGGGGAAGCAATCAGCCCCAGCATTTT. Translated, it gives CAWSDNRGSNQPQHF. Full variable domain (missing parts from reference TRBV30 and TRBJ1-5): SQTIHQWPATLVQPVGSPLSLECTVEGTSNPNLYWYRQAAGRGLQLLFYSVGIGQISSEVPQNLSASRPQDRQFILSSKKLLLSDSGFYLCAWSDNRGSNQPQHFGDGTRLSIL.

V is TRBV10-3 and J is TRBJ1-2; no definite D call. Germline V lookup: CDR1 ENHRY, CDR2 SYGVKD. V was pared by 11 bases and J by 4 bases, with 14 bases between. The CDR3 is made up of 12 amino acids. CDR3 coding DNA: TGTGCCGTCTCACAGATTTTCTATGGCTACACCTTC. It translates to CAVSQIFYGYTF.

CDR3 in amino acids: CASSKALSGQGNGYTF. CDR3 in DNA: TGTGCCAGCAGCAAGGCCCTTTCTGGACAGGGCAACGGCTACACCTTC. This chain links TRBV21-1 with TRBJ1-2; the DNA was not compared with TRBD1, the D call given in the table. TRBV21-1 is a pseudogene segment. The CDR3 totals 16 residues.

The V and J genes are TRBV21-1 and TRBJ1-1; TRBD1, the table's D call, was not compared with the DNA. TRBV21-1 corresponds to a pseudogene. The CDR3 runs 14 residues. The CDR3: CASSRRTGASEAFF. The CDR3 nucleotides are TGTGCCAGCAGCAGGCGGACAGGGGCGTCTGAAGCTTTCTTT.

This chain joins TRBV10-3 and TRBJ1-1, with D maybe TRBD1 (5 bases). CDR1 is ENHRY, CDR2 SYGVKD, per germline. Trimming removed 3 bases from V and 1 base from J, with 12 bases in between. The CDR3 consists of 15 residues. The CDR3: CAISDRAGGNTEAFF. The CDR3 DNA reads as TGTGCCATCAGTGACAGGGCGGGGGGGAACACTGAAGCTTTCTTT.

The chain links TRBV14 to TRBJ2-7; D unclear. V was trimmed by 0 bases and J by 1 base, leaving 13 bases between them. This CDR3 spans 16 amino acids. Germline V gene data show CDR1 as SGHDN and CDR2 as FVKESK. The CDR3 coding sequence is TGTGCCAGCAGCCAAGATACGGGTCCTCTTTCCTACGAGCAGTACTTC. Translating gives CASSQDTGPLSYEQYF. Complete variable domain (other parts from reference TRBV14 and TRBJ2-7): EAGVTQFPSHSVIEKGQTVTLRCDPISGHDNLYWYRRVMGKEIKFLLHFVKESKQDESGMPNNRFLAERTGGTYSTLKVQPAELEDSGVYFCASSQDTGPLSYEQYFGPGTRLTVT.

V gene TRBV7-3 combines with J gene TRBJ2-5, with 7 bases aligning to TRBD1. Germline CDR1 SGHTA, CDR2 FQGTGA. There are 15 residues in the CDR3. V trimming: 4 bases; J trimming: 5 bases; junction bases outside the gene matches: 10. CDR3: CASSSSGGLMETQYF. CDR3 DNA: TGTGCCAGCAGCTCCTCAGGGGGTCTGATGGAGACCCAGTACTTC.

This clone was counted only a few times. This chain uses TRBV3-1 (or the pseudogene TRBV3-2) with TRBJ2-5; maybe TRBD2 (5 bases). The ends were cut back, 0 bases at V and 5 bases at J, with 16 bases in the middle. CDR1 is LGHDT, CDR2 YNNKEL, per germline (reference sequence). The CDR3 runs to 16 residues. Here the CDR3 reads CASSQEGRGRMETQYF. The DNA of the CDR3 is TGTGCCAGCAGCCAAGAAGGTCGGGGAAGGATGGAGACCCAGTACTTC.

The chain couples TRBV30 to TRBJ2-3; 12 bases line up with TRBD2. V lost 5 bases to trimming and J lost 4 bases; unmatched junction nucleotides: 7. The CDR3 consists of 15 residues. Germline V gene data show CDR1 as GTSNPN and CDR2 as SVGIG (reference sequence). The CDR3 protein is CAWSLAGGRADTQYF. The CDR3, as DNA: TGTGCCTGGTCCCTAGCGGGGGGGCGTGCAGATACGCAGTATTTT.

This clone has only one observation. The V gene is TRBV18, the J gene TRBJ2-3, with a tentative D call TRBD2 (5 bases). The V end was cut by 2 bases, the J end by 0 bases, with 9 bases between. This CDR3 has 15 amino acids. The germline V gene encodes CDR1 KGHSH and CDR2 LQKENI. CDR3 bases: TGTGCCAGCTCACCAAGAGCGGCTAGCACAGATACGCAGTATTTT. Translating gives CASSPRAASTDTQYF.

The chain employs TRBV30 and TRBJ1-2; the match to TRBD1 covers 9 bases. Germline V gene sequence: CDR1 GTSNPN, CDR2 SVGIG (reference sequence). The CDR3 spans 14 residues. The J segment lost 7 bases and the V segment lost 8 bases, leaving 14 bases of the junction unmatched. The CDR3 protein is CAREPGQGGAGYTF. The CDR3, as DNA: TGTGCCCGCGAACCGGGACAGGGTGGGGCTGGCTACACCTTC.

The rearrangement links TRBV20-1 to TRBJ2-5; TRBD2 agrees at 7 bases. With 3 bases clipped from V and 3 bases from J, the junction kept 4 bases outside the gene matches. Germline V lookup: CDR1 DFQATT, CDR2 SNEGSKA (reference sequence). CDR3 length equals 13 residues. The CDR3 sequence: CSASHRGEETQYF. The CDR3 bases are TGCAGTGCTAGTCATCGGGGGGAAGAGACCCAGTACTTC.

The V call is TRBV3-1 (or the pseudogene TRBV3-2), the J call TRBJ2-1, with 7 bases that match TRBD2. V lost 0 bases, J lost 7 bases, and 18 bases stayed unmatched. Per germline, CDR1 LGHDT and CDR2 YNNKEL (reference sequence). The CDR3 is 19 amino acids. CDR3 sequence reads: CASSQEGSWEGPLRNEQFF. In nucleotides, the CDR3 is TGTGCCAGCAGCCAAGAAGGGTCGTGGGAGGGGCCCCTTAGGAATGAGCAGTTCTTC.